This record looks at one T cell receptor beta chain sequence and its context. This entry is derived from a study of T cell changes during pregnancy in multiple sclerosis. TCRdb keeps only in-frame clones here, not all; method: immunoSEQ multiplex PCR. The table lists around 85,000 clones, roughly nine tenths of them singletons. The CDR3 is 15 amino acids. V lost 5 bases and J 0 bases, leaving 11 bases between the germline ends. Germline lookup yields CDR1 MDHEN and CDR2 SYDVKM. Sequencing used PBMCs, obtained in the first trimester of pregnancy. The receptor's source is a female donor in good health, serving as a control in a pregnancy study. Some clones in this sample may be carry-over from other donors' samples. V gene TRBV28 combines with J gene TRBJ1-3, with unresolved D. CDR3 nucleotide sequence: TGTGCCAGCAGTAGACTGCCGAGCTCTGGAAACACCATATATTTT. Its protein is CASSRLPSSGNTIYF. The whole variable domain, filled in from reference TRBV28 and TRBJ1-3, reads DVKVTQSSRYLVKRTGEKVFLECVQDMDHENMFWYRQDPGLGLRLIYFSYDVKMKEKGDIPEGYSVSREKKERFSLILESASTNQTSMYLCASSRLPSSGNTIYFGEGSWLTVV.